The present entry profiles one T cell receptor beta chain with its context. Its antigen is not known. Sequencing used immunoSEQ version 4 in survey mode. The protocol was immunoSEQ multiplex PCR, while the TCRdb copy is restricted to in-frame clones and leaves out a portion. The sample holds approximately 31,000 clones, around 76% seen once. This record belongs to a study of persistence of HIV-infected CD4 T cells. CDR1 and CDR2 from the germline V gene are LNHDA and SQIVND (reference sequence). Trimming removed 5 bases from V and 6 bases from J; junction bases left unmatched: 9. There are 15 residues in the CDR3. Lysates of CMV-infected fibroblasts at about 10 ug/mL stimulated these cells. Sorted nonresponding memory CD4+ T cells were CD40L-negative, CD69-negative, CD45RO-high. Suppressive ART was started during chronic HIV-1 infection in these adults.

The specimen comprised CD4+ T cells sorted from PBMCs after roughly 18-hour stimulation, sampled from a patient who received antiretroviral therapy. The J gene is TRBJ1-5, the V gene TRBV19; TRBD1 agrees at 8 bases. This clonotype was obtained from an adult woman with HIV who was CMV-seropositive. CDR3 nucleotides: TGTGCCAGTAGTCACGGGCAGGGGGCTAGTCAGCCCCAGCATTTT. Its protein product is CASSHGQGASQPQHF.